These 27 T cell receptor beta chains were all obtained from the same sample, sequenced in a study of blood T cells in healthy people across ages. It was with a sample-barcoded 5' primer and a J-beta primer mix that a second PCR of about 6 to 12 cycles was run. MiXCR, applied by TCRdb to the 5' RACE reads, yields one record per CDR3 protein. The table has 1.5 million to 2 million distinct CDR3 sequences, roughly 52% seen once. The specimen sequenced was blood. These receptors originate from a middle-aged woman in good health.

This clonotype was picked up a small number of times. This CDR3 reads CASSLVIAEQFF. The CDR3 DNA sequence: TGTGCCAGCAGCTTAGTCATTGCTGAGCAGTTCTTC. This chain uses TRBV11-2 with TRBJ2-1, with no clear D. CDR3 length: 12 amino acids. V was cut by 1 base and J by 9 bases, with 7 bases left in between. Germline V lookup: CDR1 SGHAT, CDR2 FQNNGV.

This rearrangement joins TRBV6-5 to TRBJ2-1, with 9 positions matching TRBD1. J gave up 4 bases and V 5 bases, and 3 bases lay outside the gene matches. This CDR3 spans 14 amino acids. Germline V gene data show CDR1 as MNHEY and CDR2 as SVGAGI. The CDR3 sequence: CASSNGQGYNEQFF. CDR3 coding DNA: TGTGCCAGCAGTAATGGACAGGGGTACAATGAGCAGTTCTTC.

The chain combines TRBV20-1 with TRBJ2-3; D may correspond to TRBD1 or TRBD2 (5 bases each). The CDR3 extends over 16 amino acids. Germline V gives CDR1 DFQATT, CDR2 SNEGSKA (reference sequence). Deletions cut 0 bases from V and 5 bases from J, with 18 bases between. CDR3 in DNA: TGCAGTGCTAGAGATTCGAAGGCCCCGGGGCGAGATACGCAGTATTTT. Encoded protein: CSARDSKAPGRDTQYF.

The V gene is TRBV6-5, the J gene TRBJ2-5, with TRBD1 matching over 8 bases. This CDR3 comprises 17 residues. Trimming cost V 2 bases and J 5 bases; bases outside gene matches: 13. The germline CDR1 and CDR2 sequences are MNHEY and SVGAGI. In nucleotides, the CDR3 is TGTGCCAGCAGTTACCTTCTTACAGGGGGGAGGACGGAGACCCAGTACTTC. This gives the protein CASSYLLTGGRTETQYF.

This clonotype was counted a single time. The chain links TRBV10-3 to TRBJ2-1; 8 nucleotides agree with TRBD1. The CDR3 covers 12 residues. With V trimmed by 10 bases and J by 8 bases, 7 bases remained unmatched. Per the germline V gene, CDR1 is ENHRY and CDR2 is SYGVKD. CDR3 nucleotide sequence: TGTGCCACGGGACAGGCTGTAGATGAGCAGTTCTTC. Amino acid sequence: CATGQAVDEQFF.

This clonotype was seen only a few times. The rearrangement joins TRBV11-2 to TRBJ2-3; 10 nucleotides line up with TRBD2. Germline loops: CDR1 SGHAT, CDR2 FQNNGV. The CDR3 sequence is 13 residues long. V lost 8 bases, J lost 5 bases, and 4 bases stayed unmatched. The CDR3 region has the DNA TGTGCCAGCGAAGCGGGGGGGCGAGATACGCAGTATTTT. Its protein product is CASEAGGRDTQYF.

The chain is built from TRBV13 and TRBJ1-1; D gene ambiguous. The V gene lost 1 base and the J gene lost 11 bases, with 5 bases spanning the gap. CDR3 size: 10 residues. CDR1 is PRHDT, CDR2 FYEKMQ, per germline (reference sequence). As DNA, the CDR3 is TGTGCCAGCAGCTTAGATGAGGCTTTCTTT. Amino acid sequence: CASSLDEAFF.

V usage is TRBV6-6 and J usage is TRBJ2-4, with D perhaps TRBD1 or TRBD2 (5 bases each). The CDR3 sequence is 14 residues long. CDR1 is MNHNY, CDR2 SVGAGI, per germline (reference sequence). With 8 bases removed from V and 0 bases from J, the gap between germline ends came to 11 bases. The CDR3 loop reads CASQRDQAKNIQYF. Written as DNA, the CDR3 is TGTGCCAGCCAACGGGACCAAGCCAAAAACATTCAGTACTTC.

This clonotype appeared a few times. The chain combines TRBV13 with TRBJ2-7; the D is unclear. The CDR3 contains 19 residues. CDR1 and CDR2 (germline): PRHDT, FYEKMQ (reference sequence). The V end was cut by 0 bases, the J end by 6 bases, with 27 bases between. CDR3 bases: TGTGCCAGCAGCTTAGGCCACCGACGGAGACCGAACCCACTTCGCGAGCAGTACTTC. This codes for CASSLGHRRRPNPLREQYF. The complete variable domain, with remaining parts taken from reference TRBV13 and TRBJ2-7, reads AAGVIQSPRHLIKEKRETATLKCYPIPRHDTVYWYQQGPGQDPQFLISFYEKMQSDKGSIPDRFSAQQFSDYHSELNMSSLELGDSALYFCASSLGHRRRPNPLREQYFGPGTRLTVT.

The V gene is TRBV6-5, the J gene TRBJ2-3; D gene unclear. The CDR3 has 16 amino acids. In germline, CDR1 is MNHEY, CDR2 SVGAGI. Between the trimmed V and J ends, which lost 0 bases and 0 bases, there was a span of 10 bases. CDR3 bases: TGTGCCAGCAGTTACTCTTCTCGATTGAGCACAGATACGCAGTATTTT. Protein product: CASSYSSRLSTDTQYF.

Remarks on this clonotype: An end of the junction differs from the germline gene, which may be a read error. This sequence joins TRBV29-1 and TRBJ2-2; 10 nucleotides align to TRBD2. Germline V gene sequence: CDR1 SQVTM, CDR2 ANQGSEA. The CDR3 is made up of 14 amino acids. The CDR3 sequence: CSVASGGNTEELFF. The CDR3 coding sequence is TGCAGCGTGGCTAGCGGGGGTAACACCGAGGAGCTGTTTTTT.

The chain recombines TRBV28 with TRBJ2-4; TRBD1 is a possible D gene (6 bases). The DNA end favors TRBJ2-7, so the J call may be wrong. The CDR3 loop spans 16 amino acids. Germline V CDR1 and CDR2: MDHEN, SYDVKM. The CDR3 nucleotides read TGTGCCAGCAGTCTTACTTCCTCGACAGGAGTTTACGAGCAGTACTTC. Translating gives CASSLTSSTGVYEQYF.

J is TRBJ1-2 and V is TRBV2, with 7 bases matching TRBD1. CDR3 length equals 14 residues. Germline V lookup: CDR1 SNHLY, CDR2 FYNNEI. V shed 7 bases, J shed 4 bases, and the junction held 9 bases outside the gene matches. CDR3: CASKGGGGGYGYTF. For the CDR3, the DNA is TGTGCCAGCAAGGGGGGAGGGGGCGGCTATGGCTACACCTTC.

The chain uses TRBV12-3 or TRBV12-4 and TRBJ2-5; no clear D gene. Between the trimmed V and J ends, which lost 7 bases and 7 bases, there was a span of 16 bases. This CDR3 has 13 residues. The chain's CDR3 is CASIGWEMGTQYF. CDR3 nucleotides: TGTGCCAGCATCGGCTGGGAAATGGGGACCCAGTACTTC.

J is TRBJ2-3 and V is TRBV9; the match to TRBD2 covers 8 bases. In germline, CDR1 is SGDLS, CDR2 YYNGEE. CDR3 length equals 17 residues. V was clipped by 3 bases and J by 2 bases; unmatched bases: 11. The CDR3 DNA is TGTGCCAGCAGCGAGACTGCCGGGACTAGTCCCACAGATACGCAGTATTTT. Its protein is CASSETAGTSPTDTQYF.

This clonotype was recorded a few times. The chain joins TRBV4-3 to TRBJ2-5; TRBD2 agrees at 9 bases. In germline, CDR1 is LGHNA, CDR2 YSLEER. Trimming at V came to 1 base and at J to 4 bases, leaving 4 bases not matched to a gene. This CDR3 has 15 residues. The CDR3 DNA reads as TGCGCCAGCAGCCAAGGATTGGGACTAGCAGAGACCCAGTACTTC. Its translation: CASSQGLGLAETQYF.

This clonotype was seen a few times. The chain employs TRBV29-1 and TRBJ2-3; no firm D call. Trimming pared 5 bases from V and 2 bases from J, leaving 8 bases between. There are 12 residues in the CDR3. Looked up from germline, CDR1 is SQVTM and CDR2 is ANQGSEA. Here the CDR3 reads CSVSENTDTQYF. Written as DNA, the CDR3 is TGCAGCGTTTCTGAAAACACAGATACGCAGTATTTT.

This clonotype was detected a few times. The chain combines TRBV6-2 or TRBV6-3 with TRBJ2-1, with TRBD1 identical over 7 bases. Germline CDR1 MNHEY, CDR2 SVGEGT. J was trimmed by 6 bases and V by 4 bases; bases with no gene match: 12. The CDR3 runs 16 residues. The CDR3 DNA follows: TGTGCCAGCAGTTCGCGACAGGGTAACTTTCTCAATGAGCAGTTCTTC. Translating gives CASSSRQGNFLNEQFF.

The chain couples TRBV28 to TRBJ2-1; perhaps TRBD2 as D (6 bases). The ends were cut back, 5 bases at V and 2 bases at J, with 25 bases in the middle. Germline V gene sequence: CDR1 MDHEN, CDR2 SYDVKM. The CDR3 is 19 residues long. CDR3 sequence (DNA): TGTGCCAGCAGTCCATTATTCCGGAGGGCGGGAAGGGCCTACAATGAGCAGTTCTTC. It specifies CASSPLFRRAGRAYNEQFF.

This chain joins TRBV5-1 and TRBJ2-6; D not resolved. The CDR3 runs to 17 residues. CDR1 and CDR2 from the germline V gene are SGHRS and YFSETQ. V shed 0 bases and J shed 0 bases, with 10 bases lying between them. The CDR3 loop reads CASSLALSLSGANVLTF. The DNA of the CDR3 is TGCGCCAGCAGCTTGGCACTCAGCCTCTCTGGGGCCAACGTCCTGACTTTC. Full variable domain (rest looked up from reference TRBV5-1 and TRBJ2-6): KAGVTQTPRYLIKTRGQQVTLSCSPISGHRSVSWYQQTPGQGLQFLFEYFSETQRNKGNFPGRFSGRQFSNSRSEMNVSTLELGDSALYLCASSLALSLSGANVLTFGAGSRLTVL.

This clonotype was counted between two and nine times. The rearrangement links TRBV20-1 to TRBJ1-1; weak D call: TRBD1 (5 bases). V lost 8 bases and J 1 base, leaving 8 bases between the germline ends. Germline-derived CDR1 and CDR2 are DFQATT and SNEGSKA (reference sequence). There are 11 residues in the CDR3. The DNA of the CDR3 is TGCAGTTCCAGGGAGAACACTGAAGCTTTCTTT. This translates into CSSRENTEAFF.

The chain has TRBV20-1 and TRBJ2-3, with D perhaps matching TRBD2 (7 bases). V was pared by 8 bases and J by 10 bases, with 22 bases between. Germline assignment: CDR1 DFQATT and CDR2 SNEGSKA (reference sequence). CDR3 length equals 13 residues. CDR3 sequence: CSPREGGGGSQYF. The CDR3 DNA follows: TGCAGTCCCCGGGAAGGAGGCGGGGGCTCGCAGTATTTT.

V usage is TRBV5-8 and J usage is TRBJ1-4; TRBD1 matches 8 bases. Trimming removed 3 bases from V and 2 bases from J; junction bases left unmatched: 6. The germline V gene has CDR1 SGHTS and CDR2 YDEGEE. The CDR3 contains 16 residues. Written as DNA, the CDR3 is TGTGCCAGCAGCTCAGGGGGCTCTCCGACTAATGAAAAACTGTTTTTT. It specifies CASSSGGSPTNEKLFF.

The V gene is TRBV7-6, the J gene TRBJ2-5; D is possibly TRBD1 (5 bases). The V gene's germline CDR1 is SGHVS and CDR2 FNYEAQ. The CDR3 contains 12 residues. V dropped 5 bases and J dropped 3 bases, with 7 bases sitting between them. As DNA, the CDR3 is TGTGCCAGCAGCACGACAGAAGAGACCCAGTACTTC. Translated, it gives CASSTTEETQYF.

This clonotype was detected only a few times. The rearrangement joins TRBV20-1 to TRBJ2-7; D could derive from TRBD1 or TRBD2 (5 bases each). Trimming removed 4 bases from V and 2 bases from J, with 15 bases in between. Germline CDR1 is DFQATT and CDR2 is SNEGSKA (reference sequence). This CDR3 spans 14 amino acids. CDR3 sequence: CSANGAPGAYEQYF. The DNA for the CDR3 is TGCAGTGCTAACGGGGCCCCGGGTGCCTACGAGCAGTACTTC.

J is TRBJ1-2 and V is TRBV5-1; tentatively, D is TRBD1 (5 bases). CDR1 and CDR2 from the germline V gene are SGHRS and YFSETQ. The CDR3 totals 14 residues. The V end lost 3 bases, the J end lost 2 bases, and 11 bases lay between the germline ends. CDR3 coding DNA: TGCGCCAGCAGCTGGACGCAGGGAAACTATGGCTACACCTTC. It is translated as CASSWTQGNYGYTF.

In its sample, this clonotype was seen a few times. The chain recombines TRBV10-3 with TRBJ2-5; 9 nucleotides agree with TRBD1. The CDR3 totals 15 residues. Germline V gives CDR1 ENHRY, CDR2 SYGVKD. V shed 4 bases and J 3 bases; nucleotides not matched to a gene: 6. CDR3 residues: CAISVLRQGEETQYF. CDR3 coding DNA: TGTGCCATCAGTGTGCTGCGACAGGGGGAAGAGACCCAGTACTTC.